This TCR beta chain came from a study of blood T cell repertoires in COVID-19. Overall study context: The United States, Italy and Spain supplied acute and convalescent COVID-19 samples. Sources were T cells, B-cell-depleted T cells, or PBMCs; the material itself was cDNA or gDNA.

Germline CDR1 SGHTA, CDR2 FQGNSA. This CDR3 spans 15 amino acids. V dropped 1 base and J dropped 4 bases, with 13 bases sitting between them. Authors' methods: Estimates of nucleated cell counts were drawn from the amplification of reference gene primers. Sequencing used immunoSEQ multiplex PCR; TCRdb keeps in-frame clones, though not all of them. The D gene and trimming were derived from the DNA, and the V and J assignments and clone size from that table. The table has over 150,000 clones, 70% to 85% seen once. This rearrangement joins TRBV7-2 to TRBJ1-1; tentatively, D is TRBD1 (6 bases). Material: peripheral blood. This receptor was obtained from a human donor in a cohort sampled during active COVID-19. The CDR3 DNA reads TGTGCCAGCAGCTTAGAGGGGGTCACCTCCACTGAAGCTTTCTTT. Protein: CASSLEGVTSTEAFF.